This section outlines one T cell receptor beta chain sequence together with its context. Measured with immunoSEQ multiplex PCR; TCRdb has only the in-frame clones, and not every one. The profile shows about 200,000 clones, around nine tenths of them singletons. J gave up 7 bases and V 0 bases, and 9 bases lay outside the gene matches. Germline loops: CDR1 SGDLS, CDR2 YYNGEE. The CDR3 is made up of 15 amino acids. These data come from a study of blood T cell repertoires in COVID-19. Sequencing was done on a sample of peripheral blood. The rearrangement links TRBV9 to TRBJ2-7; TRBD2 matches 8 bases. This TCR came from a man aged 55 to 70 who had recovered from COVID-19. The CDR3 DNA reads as TGTGCCAGCAGCGTAGCCCCCGACCTAGCGGGTGAGCAGTACTTC. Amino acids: CASSVAPDLAGEQYF.